This is a list of T cell receptor beta chains from one sample in a study of blood T cell repertoires in COVID-19. TCRdb's table, derived via immunoSEQ multiplex PCR, lists solely in-frame clones and lacks some. This table holds some 320,000 clones, 90% found once. The sequencing sample was made of PBMCs or T cells enriched from blood (not recorded which). The receptors were sampled from a woman aged 30 to 39 who had been exposed to COVID-19. CDR3s include the opening cysteine and the closing phenylalanine or tryptophan. The order of the fields is J gene, D gene, V gene, clone size, CDR3 length, CDR3 DNA, CDR3 protein. D genes are given only for firm matches. Clone size is given for some rows only: seen once, a few or many times, or a class if the clone is expanded.

j_call: TRBJ2-3
d_call: TRBD1
v_call: TRBV6-5
clone_size: few
cdr3_length: 13
cdr3_nt: TGTGCCAGCAGACAGGGGAGCACAGATACGCAGTATTTT
cdr3_aa: CASRQGSTDTQYF

j_call: TRBJ2-5
d_call: TRBD2
v_call: TRBV29-1
clone_size: .
cdr3_length: 14
cdr3_nt: TGCAGCGTTGAACTAGCGGGGATCCAAGAGACCCAGTACTTC
cdr3_aa: CSVELAGIQETQYF

j_call: TRBJ2-5
d_call: .
v_call: TRBV7-9
clone_size: .
cdr3_length: 15
cdr3_nt: TGTGCCAGCAGCTTTCCGGGGATGGGCCAAGAGACCCAGTACTTC
cdr3_aa: CASSFPGMGQETQYF

j_call: TRBJ2-1
d_call: .
v_call: TRBV6-5
clone_size: .
cdr3_length: 13
cdr3_nt: TGTGCCAGCACGACGGGGGTAATGAATGAGCAGTTCTTC
cdr3_aa: CASTTGVMNEQFF

j_call: TRBJ1-2
d_call: .
v_call: TRBV7-3
clone_size: .
cdr3_length: 23
cdr3_nt: TGTGCCAGCAGCGTAAACTCCCCGGACACCAGATTTACTCCCATAAAGCCGGGCTATGGCTACACCTTC
cdr3_aa: CASSVNSPDTRFTPIKPGYGYTF

j_call: TRBJ1-2
d_call: TRBD1
v_call: TRBV18
clone_size: .
cdr3_length: 16
cdr3_nt: TGTGCCAGCTCTTTTAGGACAGGCCTGGGCCCCTATGGCTACACCTTC
cdr3_aa: CASSFRTGLGPYGYTF

j_call: TRBJ2-5
d_call: TRBD2
v_call: TRBV7-3
clone_size: .
cdr3_length: 14
cdr3_nt: TGTGCCAGCAGCCGCGGGGGGCCCCAAGAGACCCAGTACTTC
cdr3_aa: CASSRGGPQETQYF

j_call: TRBJ2-5
d_call: TRBD1
v_call: TRBV7-3
clone_size: .
cdr3_length: 13
cdr3_nt: TGTGCCAGCAGCTTAGGGACAGGGGAGACCCAGTACTTC
cdr3_aa: CASSLGTGETQYF

j_call: TRBJ1-1
d_call: .
v_call: TRBV19
clone_size: .
cdr3_length: 15
cdr3_nt: TGTGCCAGTACCCCTGCGGCCGCGGGGAACACTGAAGCTTTCTTT
cdr3_aa: CASTPAAAGNTEAFF

j_call: TRBJ2-1
d_call: TRBD2
v_call: TRBV5-4
clone_size: .
cdr3_length: 16
cdr3_nt: TGTGCCAGCAGCCCACTAGCGGGGGGCCCCTACAATGAGCAGTTCTTC
cdr3_aa: CASSPLAGGPYNEQFF

j_call: TRBJ1-3
d_call: .
v_call: TRBV4-1
clone_size: .
cdr3_length: 15
cdr3_nt: TGCGCCAGCAGCCAAGGCTCCAGCTCTGGAAACACCATATATTTT
cdr3_aa: CASSQGSSSGNTIYF

j_call: TRBJ1-4
d_call: .
v_call: TRBV6-5
clone_size: .
cdr3_length: 16
cdr3_nt: TGTGCCAGCAGTTACGGGCCAGGGTGGCAAGATGAAAAACTGTTTTTT
cdr3_aa: CASSYGPGWQDEKLFF

j_call: TRBJ2-7
d_call: TRBD2
v_call: TRBV3-1/TRBV3-2
clone_size: .
cdr3_length: 16
cdr3_nt: TGTGCCAGCAGCCTTACGCCGGCGGGGGGGCCCTACGAGCAGTACTTC
cdr3_aa: CASSLTPAGGPYEQYF

j_call: TRBJ1-2
d_call: TRBD1
v_call: TRBV30
clone_size: .
cdr3_length: 14
cdr3_nt: TGTGCCTGGAGTGGGACAGGGGGCTTCTATGGCTACACCTTC
cdr3_aa: CAWSGTGGFYGYTF

j_call: TRBJ1-2
d_call: .
v_call: TRBV6-5
clone_size: .
cdr3_length: 15
cdr3_nt: TGTGCCAGCAGGCTAACTACACAGGGTGAATACGGCTACACCTTC
cdr3_aa: CASRLTTQGEYGYTF

j_call: TRBJ1-2
d_call: TRBD1
v_call: TRBV2
clone_size: few
cdr3_length: 15
cdr3_nt: TGTGCCAGCAGAATAACGACAGGGGTTCGAGGAGGCTACACCTTC
cdr3_aa: CASRITTGVRGGYTF

j_call: TRBJ2-7
d_call: .
v_call: TRBV21-1
clone_size: .
cdr3_length: 15
cdr3_nt: TGTGCCAGCAGCAAAGGTCCGGGACAGAGCTACGAGCAGTACTTC
cdr3_aa: CASSKGPGQSYEQYF

j_call: TRBJ2-7
d_call: TRBD1
v_call: TRBV12-3/TRBV12-4
clone_size: .
cdr3_length: 13
cdr3_nt: TGTGCCAGCAGCTGGGACAGGGCCTACGAGCAGTACTTC
cdr3_aa: CASSWDRAYEQYF

j_call: TRBJ1-2
d_call: .
v_call: TRBV30
clone_size: .
cdr3_length: 14
cdr3_nt: TGTGCCTGGAGTAGAATGACTTACTTCTATGGCTACACCTTC
cdr3_aa: CAWSRMTYFYGYTF

j_call: TRBJ2-1
d_call: .
v_call: TRBV6-5
clone_size: .
cdr3_length: 14
cdr3_nt: TGTGCCAGCAGGAGGACAGTTTCCTACAATGAGCAGTTCTTC
cdr3_aa: CASRRTVSYNEQFF

j_call: TRBJ2-7
d_call: TRBD2
v_call: TRBV7-2
clone_size: .
cdr3_length: 18
cdr3_nt: TGTGCCAGCAGCTTACGCGGACTAGCGGGGGGGCCCTCCTACGAGCAGTACTTC
cdr3_aa: CASSLRGLAGGPSYEQYF

j_call: TRBJ1-1
d_call: .
v_call: TRBV30
clone_size: .
cdr3_length: 14
cdr3_nt: TGTGCCTGGACCTATGGGGGCTTTAACACTGAAGCTTTCTTT
cdr3_aa: CAWTYGGFNTEAFF